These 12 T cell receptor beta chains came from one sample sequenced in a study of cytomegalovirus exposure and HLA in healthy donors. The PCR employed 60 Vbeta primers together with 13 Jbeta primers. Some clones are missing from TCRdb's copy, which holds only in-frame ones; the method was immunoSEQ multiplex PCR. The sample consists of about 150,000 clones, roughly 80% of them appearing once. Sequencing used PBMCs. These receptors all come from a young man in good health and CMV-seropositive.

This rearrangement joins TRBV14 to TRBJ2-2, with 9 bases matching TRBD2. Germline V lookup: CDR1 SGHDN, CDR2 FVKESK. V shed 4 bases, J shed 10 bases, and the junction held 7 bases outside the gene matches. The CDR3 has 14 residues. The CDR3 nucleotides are TGTGCCAGCAGCCCGGACCTAGCGGGGTTGGAGCTGTTTTTT. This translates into CASSPDLAGLELFF.

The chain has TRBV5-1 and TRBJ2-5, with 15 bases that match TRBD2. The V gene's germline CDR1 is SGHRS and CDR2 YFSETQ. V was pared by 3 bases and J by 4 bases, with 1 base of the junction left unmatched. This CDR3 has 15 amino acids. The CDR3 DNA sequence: TGCGCCAGCAGCTCGGGACTAGCGGGAGGAGAGACCCAGTACTTC. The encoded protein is CASSSGLAGGETQYF. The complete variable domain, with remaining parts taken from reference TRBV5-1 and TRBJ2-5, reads KAGVTQTPRYLIKTRGQQVTLSCSPISGHRSVSWYQQTPGQGLQFLFEYFSETQRNKGNFPGRFSGRQFSNSRSEMNVSTLELGDSALYLCASSSGLAGGETQYFGPGTRLLVL.

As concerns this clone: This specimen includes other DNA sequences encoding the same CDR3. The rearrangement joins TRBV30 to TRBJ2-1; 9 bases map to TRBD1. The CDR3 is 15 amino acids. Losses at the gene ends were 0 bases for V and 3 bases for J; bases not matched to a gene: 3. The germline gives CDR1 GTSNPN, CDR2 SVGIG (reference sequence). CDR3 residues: CAWSVQGQGYNEQFF. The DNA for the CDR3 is TGTGCCTGGAGTGTACAGGGACAGGGCTACAATGAGCAGTTCTTC.

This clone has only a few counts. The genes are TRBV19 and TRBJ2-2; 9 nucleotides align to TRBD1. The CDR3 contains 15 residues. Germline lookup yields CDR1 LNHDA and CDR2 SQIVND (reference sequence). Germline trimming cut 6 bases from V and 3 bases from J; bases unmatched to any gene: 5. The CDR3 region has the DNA TGTGCCAGTAGGACCGGGACAGGGTACACCGGGGAGCTGTTTTTT. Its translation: CASRTGTGYTGELFF.

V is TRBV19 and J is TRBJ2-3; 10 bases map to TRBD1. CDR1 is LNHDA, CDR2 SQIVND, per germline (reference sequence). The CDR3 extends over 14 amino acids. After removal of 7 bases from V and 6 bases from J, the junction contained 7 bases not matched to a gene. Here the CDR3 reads CASTLTGGSDTQYF. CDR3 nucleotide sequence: TGTGCCAGTACCTTGACAGGGGGCTCGGATACGCAGTATTTT.

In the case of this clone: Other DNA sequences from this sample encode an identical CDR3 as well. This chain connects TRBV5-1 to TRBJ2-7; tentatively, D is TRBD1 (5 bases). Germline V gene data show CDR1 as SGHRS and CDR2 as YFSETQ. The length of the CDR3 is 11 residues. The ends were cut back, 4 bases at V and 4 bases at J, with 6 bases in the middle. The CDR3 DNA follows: TGCGCCAGCAGCCCAGGGTACGAGCAGTACTTC. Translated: CASSPGYEQYF.

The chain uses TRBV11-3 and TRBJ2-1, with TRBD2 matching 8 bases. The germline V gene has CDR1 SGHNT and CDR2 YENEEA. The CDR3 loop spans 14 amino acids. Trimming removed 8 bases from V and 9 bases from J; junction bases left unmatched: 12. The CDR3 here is CASAQQLAEGEQFF. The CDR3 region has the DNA TGTGCCAGCGCCCAACAACTAGCGGAAGGTGAGCAGTTCTTC.

CDR3 coding DNA: TGTGCCAGCAGCGTAGTACGGGGTTCAGCTGAGCAGTTCTTC. It specifies CASSVVRGSAEQFF. This rearrangement joins TRBV9 to TRBJ2-1; perhaps TRBD2 as D (5 bases). CDR1 and CDR2 (germline): SGDLS, YYNGEE. This CDR3 has 14 amino acids. With 0 bases removed from V and 9 bases from J, the gap between germline ends came to 13 bases.

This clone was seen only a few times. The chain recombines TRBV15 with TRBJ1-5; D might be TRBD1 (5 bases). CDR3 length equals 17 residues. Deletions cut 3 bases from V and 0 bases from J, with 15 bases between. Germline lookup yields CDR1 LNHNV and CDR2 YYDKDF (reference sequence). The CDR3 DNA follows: TGTGCCACCAGCAGCCCTTCCCCCAGGGTTAGCAATCAGCCCCAGCATTTT. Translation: CATSSPSPRVSNQPQHF. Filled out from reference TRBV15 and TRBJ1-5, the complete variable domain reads DAMVIQNPRYQVTQFGKPVTLSCSQTLNHNVMYWYQQKSSQAPKLLFHYYDKDFNNEADTPDNFQSRRPNTSFCFLDIRSPGLGDTAMYLCATSSPSPRVSNQPQHFGDGTRLSIL.

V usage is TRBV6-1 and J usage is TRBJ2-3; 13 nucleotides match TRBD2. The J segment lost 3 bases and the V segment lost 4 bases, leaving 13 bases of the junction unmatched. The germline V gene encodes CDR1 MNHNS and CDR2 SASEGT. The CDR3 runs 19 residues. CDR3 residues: CASSASTSGRIRGTDTQYF. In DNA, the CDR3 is TGTGCCAGCAGTGCATCGACTAGCGGGAGGATCCGGGGGACAGATACGCAGTATTTT.

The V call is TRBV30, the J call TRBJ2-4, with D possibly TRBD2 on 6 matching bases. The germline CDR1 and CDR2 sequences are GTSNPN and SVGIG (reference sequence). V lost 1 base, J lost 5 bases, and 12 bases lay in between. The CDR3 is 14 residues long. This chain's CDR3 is CAWSGGERENIQYF. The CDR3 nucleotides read TGTGCCTGGAGTGGGGGGGAGAGGGAAAACATTCAGTACTTC. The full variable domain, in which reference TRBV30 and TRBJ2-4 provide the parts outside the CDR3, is SQTIHQWPATLVQPVGSPLSLECTVEGTSNPNLYWYRQAAGRGLQLLFYSVGIGQISSEVPQNLSASRPQDRQFILSSKKLLLSDSGFYLCAWSGGERENIQYFGAGTRLSVL.

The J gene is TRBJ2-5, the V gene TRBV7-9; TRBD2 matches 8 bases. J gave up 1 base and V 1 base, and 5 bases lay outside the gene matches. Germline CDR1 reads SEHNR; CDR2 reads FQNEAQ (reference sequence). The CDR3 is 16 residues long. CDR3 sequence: CASSLGERGSQETQYF. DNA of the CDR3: TGTGCCAGCAGCTTAGGAGAGCGGGGGTCCCAAGAGACCCAGTACTTC. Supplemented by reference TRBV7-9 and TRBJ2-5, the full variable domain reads DTGVSQNPRHKITKRGQNVTFRCDPISEHNRLYWYRQTLGQGPEFLTYFQNEAQLEKSRLLSDRFSAERPKGSFSTLEIQRTEQGDSAMYLCASSLGERGSQETQYFGPGTRLLVL.